This T cell receptor (beta chain) was recovered during a study of CD8 T cells in Susac syndrome. Sequencing of TCR beta was undertaken in CD8+ and CD4+ T cells derived from blood. The controls, all healthy donors, were matched for age and sex. Negative magnetic isolation gave CD8+ and CD4+ cells; FACS enriched CD8+ TEMRA. Germline values: CDR1 MGHRA, CDR2 YSYEKL. The V end lost 1 base, the J end lost 3 bases, and 13 bases lay between the germline ends. This CDR3 contains 15 residues. Reverse transcription used roughly 0.45 to 1 ug RNA and random hexamers. TCRdb processed the immunoSEQ multiplex PCR reads anew with MiXCR; each CDR3 protein has one entry. The sample has some 80,000 distinct CDR3 sequences; about 94% are singletons. Findings of the study overall: The study's TCR sequencing and HLA analysis covered a relatively small number of individuals, and the study acknowledged this.

Details on this clonotype: Its cognate antigen is unknown.

Input material: CD8+ T cells from PBMCs. The TCR originated in a human donor in good health. The chain uses TRBV4-1 and TRBJ2-7; maybe TRBD1 (5 bases). The CDR3 loop is CASSQVDGGHYEQYV. The CDR3 region has the DNA TGCGCCAGCAGCCAAGTCGATGGCGGACACTACGAGCAGTACGTC.